This T cell receptor (beta chain) is drawn from a study of T cells after yellow fever vaccination. Study summary: Preparation of fractions with low cell numbers was performed using SMART-Seq v4 Ultra Low Input.

TCR cDNA was made by 5'RACE template switching, adding a universal primer site and UMIs. TCRdb passed the 5' RACE reads through MiXCR, listing each CDR3 protein once. The sample lists a few hundred thousand distinct CDR3 sequences, 7% to 10% seen once, with about 16% in the top ten. CDR1 and CDR2 from the germline V gene are LNHDA and SQIVND (reference sequence). The CDR3 totals 17 residues. With 4 bases clipped from V and 1 base from J, the junction kept 7 bases outside the gene matches. This clonotype was observed a few times. The antigen remains unidentified. Points from the study as a whole: Most primary-vaccination clones recurred post-booster (around 95% CD4, around 86% CD8).

The receptor's source is a man younger than 35 who received the YFV17D yellow fever vaccine. The chain joins TRBV19 to TRBJ2-1; the match to TRBD2 covers 10 bases. This material consisted of PBMCs, taken more than 35 days after the first yellow fever vaccination. For the CDR3, the DNA is TGTGCCAGTAGTACACTTAGCGGGGGGCCGTCCTACAATGAGCAGTTCTTC. Translated, it gives CASSTLSGGPSYNEQFF.